The T cell receptor (beta chain) described here comes from a study of post-analysis software for immune sequencing data. About the study: In terms of disease course, relapsing-remitting, secondary progressive and progressive-relapsing multiple sclerosis were included.

CDR1 SGHTA and CDR2 FQGNSA come from the germline V gene. V trimming: 4 bases; J trimming: 2 bases; junction bases outside the gene matches: 5. The CDR3 consists of 14 residues. General observations from the study: Batch-matched samples strongly co-clustered by F measure. Compared with controls, patients had more of roughly 5 TRBV segments, including TRBV5-6, TRBV5-1 and TRBV20-1. Compared with controls, patients showed significantly lower normalized Chao1 diversity.

As for this clonotype: Its specificity is unknown.

Built from TCR beta cDNA, the libraries had unique molecular identifiers in them. Between roughly 1 and 10 million T cells gave rise to hundreds of thousands of cDNA molecules. Via MiXCR, TCRdb re-called the PCR reads, giving one row per CDR3 protein. Here the sample spans about 460,000 distinct CDR3 sequences, roughly 45% being singletons. This chain joins TRBV7-2 and TRBJ2-7; TRBD1 matches at 7 bases. This sequence was found in a girl under 18 with multiple sclerosis. Sequenced input: blood. CDR3 sequence: CASSSQGTAYEQYF. Here the CDR3 DNA reads TGTGCCAGCAGCTCCCAAGGGACAGCCTACGAGCAGTACTTC.